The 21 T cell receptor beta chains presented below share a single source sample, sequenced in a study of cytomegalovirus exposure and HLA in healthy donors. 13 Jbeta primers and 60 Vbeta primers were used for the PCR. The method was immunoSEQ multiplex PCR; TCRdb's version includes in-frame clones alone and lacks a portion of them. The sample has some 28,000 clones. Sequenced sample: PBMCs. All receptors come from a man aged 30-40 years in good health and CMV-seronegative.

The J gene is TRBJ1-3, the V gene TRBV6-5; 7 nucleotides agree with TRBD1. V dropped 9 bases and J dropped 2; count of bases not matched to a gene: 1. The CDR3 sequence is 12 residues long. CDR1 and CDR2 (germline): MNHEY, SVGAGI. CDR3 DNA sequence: TGTGCCAGTAGGGGGCCTGGAAACACCATATATTTT. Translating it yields CASRGPGNTIYF.

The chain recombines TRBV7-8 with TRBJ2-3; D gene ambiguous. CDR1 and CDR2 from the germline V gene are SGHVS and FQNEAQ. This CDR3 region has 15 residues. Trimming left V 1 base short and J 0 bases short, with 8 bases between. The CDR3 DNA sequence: TGTGCCAGCAGCTTAGTTCTTTCTAGCACAGATACGCAGTATTTT. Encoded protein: CASSLVLSSTDTQYF.

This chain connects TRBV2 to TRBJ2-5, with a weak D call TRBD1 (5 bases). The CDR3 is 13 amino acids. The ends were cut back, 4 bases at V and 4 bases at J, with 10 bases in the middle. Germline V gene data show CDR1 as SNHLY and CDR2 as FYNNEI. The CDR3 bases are TGTGCCAGCAGTGGACAGCTTATAGAGACCCAGTACTTC. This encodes CASSGQLIETQYF.

The CDR3 is CASSPSTGTSEWQYF. The CDR3 nucleotides read TGTGCCAGCAGCCCCTCAACTGGGACTAGCGAATGGCAGTACTTC. The chain has TRBV11-1 and TRBJ2-7, with 10 bases identical to TRBD2. The length of the CDR3 is 15 residues. The germline V gene encodes CDR1 SGHAT and CDR2 FQDESV (reference sequence). The V and J ends lost 5 bases and 9 bases, in that order; junction bases with no gene match: 13.

The CDR3, as DNA: TGTGCCAGCTCACCAGGTCTATCCTACAATGAGCAGTTCTTC. Amino acids: CASSPGLSYNEQFF. The chain combines TRBV18 with TRBJ2-1, with D uncertain. V gave up 2 bases and J gave up 1 base, with 6 bases separating them. The CDR3 extends over 14 amino acids. Germline-derived CDR1 and CDR2 are KGHSH and LQKENI.

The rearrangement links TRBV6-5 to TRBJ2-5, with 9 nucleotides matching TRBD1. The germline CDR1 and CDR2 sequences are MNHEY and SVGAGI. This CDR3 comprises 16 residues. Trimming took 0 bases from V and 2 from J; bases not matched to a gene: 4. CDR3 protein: CASSYSSGQGQETQYF. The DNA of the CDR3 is TGTGCCAGCAGTTACTCGTCTGGACAGGGGCAAGAGACCCAGTACTTC.

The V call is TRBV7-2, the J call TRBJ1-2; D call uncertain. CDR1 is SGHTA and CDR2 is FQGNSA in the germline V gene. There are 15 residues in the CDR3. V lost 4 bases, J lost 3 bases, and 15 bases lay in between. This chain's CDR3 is CASSSQRITHYGYTF. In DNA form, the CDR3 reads TGTGCCAGCAGCTCCCAGAGGATTACTCACTATGGCTACACCTTC.

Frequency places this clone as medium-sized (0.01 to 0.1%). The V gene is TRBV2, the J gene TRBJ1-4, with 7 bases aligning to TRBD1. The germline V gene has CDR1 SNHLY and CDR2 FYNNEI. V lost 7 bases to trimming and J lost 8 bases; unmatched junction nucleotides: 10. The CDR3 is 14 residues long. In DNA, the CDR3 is TGTGCCAGCACCCGGGACAGCTTTCGGGAAAAACTGTTTTTT. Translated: CASTRDSFREKLFF.

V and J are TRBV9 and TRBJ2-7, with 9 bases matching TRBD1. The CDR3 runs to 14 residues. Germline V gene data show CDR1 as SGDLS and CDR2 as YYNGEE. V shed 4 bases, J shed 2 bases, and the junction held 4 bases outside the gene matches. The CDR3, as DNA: TGTGCCAGCAGCTGGGGGACAGGGCCCTACGAGCAGTACTTC. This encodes CASSWGTGPYEQYF.

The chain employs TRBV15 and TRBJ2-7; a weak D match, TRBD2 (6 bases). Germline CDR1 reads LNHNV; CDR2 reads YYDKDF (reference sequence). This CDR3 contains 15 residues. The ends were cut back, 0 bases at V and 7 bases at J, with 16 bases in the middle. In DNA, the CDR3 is TGTGCCACCAGCAGAGATCTGTACGGACTAAGGGAGCAGTACTTC. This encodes CATSRDLYGLREQYF.

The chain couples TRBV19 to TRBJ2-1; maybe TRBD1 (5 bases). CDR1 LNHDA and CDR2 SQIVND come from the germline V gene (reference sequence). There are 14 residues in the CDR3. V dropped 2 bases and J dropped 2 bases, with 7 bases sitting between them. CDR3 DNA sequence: TGTGCCAGTAGTATAAGGGGAACCTACAATGAGCAGTTCTTC. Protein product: CASSIRGTYNEQFF.

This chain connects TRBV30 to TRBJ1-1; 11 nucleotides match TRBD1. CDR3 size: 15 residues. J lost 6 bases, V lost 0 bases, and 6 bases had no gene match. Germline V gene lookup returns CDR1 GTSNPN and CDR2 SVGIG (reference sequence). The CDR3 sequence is CAWSVRPGQGAEAFF. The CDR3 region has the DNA TGTGCCTGGAGTGTACGCCCGGGACAGGGGGCTGAAGCTTTCTTT.

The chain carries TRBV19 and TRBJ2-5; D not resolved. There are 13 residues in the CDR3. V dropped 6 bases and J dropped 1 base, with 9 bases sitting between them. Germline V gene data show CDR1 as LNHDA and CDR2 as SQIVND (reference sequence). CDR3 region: CASRRLIQETQYF. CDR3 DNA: TGTGCCAGTAGGAGGTTAATCCAAGAGACCCAGTACTTC.

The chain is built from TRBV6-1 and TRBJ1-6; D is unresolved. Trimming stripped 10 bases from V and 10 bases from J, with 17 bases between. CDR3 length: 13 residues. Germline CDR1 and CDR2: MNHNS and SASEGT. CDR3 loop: CATKGGLRSPLHF. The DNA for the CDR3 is TGTGCCACCAAAGGAGGGTTAAGATCACCCCTCCACTTT.

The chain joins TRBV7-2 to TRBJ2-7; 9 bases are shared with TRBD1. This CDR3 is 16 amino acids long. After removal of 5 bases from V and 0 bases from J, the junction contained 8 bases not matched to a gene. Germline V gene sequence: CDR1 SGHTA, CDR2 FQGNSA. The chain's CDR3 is CASSPGTGIDSYEQYF. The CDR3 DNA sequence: TGTGCCAGCAGCCCCGGGACAGGGATTGACTCCTACGAGCAGTACTTC. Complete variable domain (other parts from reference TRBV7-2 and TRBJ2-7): GAGVSQSPSNKVTEKGKDVELRCDPISGHTALYWYRQSLGQGLEFLIYFQGNSAPDKSGLPSDRFSAERTGGSVSTLTIQRTQQEDSAVYLCASSPGTGIDSYEQYFGPGTRLTVT.

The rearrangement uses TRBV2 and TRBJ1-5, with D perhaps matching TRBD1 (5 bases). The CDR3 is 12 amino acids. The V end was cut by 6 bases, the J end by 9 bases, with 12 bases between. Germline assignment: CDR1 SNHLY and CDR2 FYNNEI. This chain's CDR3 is CASSRALWPQHF. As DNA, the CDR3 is TGTGCCAGCAGCAGGGCCCTTTGGCCCCAGCATTTT.

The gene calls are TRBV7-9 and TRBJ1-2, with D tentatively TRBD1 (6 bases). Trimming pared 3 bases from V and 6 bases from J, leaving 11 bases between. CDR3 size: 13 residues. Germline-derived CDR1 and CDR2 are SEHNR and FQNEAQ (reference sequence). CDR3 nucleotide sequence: TGTGCCAGCAGCTTCGGACAGTTGGATGGCTACACCTTC. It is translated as CASSFGQLDGYTF.

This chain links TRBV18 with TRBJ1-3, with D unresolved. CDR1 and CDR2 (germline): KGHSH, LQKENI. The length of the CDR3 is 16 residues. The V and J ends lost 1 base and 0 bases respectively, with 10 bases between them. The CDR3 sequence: CASSPQGGSSGNTIYF. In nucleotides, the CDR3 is TGTGCCAGCTCACCACAGGGAGGAAGCTCTGGAAACACCATATATTTT.

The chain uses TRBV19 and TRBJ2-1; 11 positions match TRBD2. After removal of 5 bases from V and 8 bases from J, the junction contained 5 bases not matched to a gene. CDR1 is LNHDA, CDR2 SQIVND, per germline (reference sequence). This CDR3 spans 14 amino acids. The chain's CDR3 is CASSVSGGAYEQFF. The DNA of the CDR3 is TGTGCCAGTAGTGTTAGCGGGGGGGCTTATGAGCAGTTCTTC.

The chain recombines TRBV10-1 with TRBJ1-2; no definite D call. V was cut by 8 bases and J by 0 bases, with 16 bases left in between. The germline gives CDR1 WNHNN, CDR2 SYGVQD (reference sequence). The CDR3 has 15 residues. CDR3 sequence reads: CASPPEVLANYGYTF. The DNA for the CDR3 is TGCGCCAGCCCCCCCGAGGTATTAGCTAACTATGGCTACACCTTC.

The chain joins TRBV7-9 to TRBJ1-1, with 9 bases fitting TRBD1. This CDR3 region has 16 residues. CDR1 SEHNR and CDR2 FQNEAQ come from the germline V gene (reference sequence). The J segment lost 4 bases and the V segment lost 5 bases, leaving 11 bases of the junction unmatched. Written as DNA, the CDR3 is TGTGCCAGCAGCACTGAGGACAGGGGCCCGAGCACTGAAGCTTTCTTT. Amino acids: CASSTEDRGPSTEAFF. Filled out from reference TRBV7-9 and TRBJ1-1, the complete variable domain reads DTGVSQNPRHKITKRGQNVTFRCDPISEHNRLYWYRQTLGQGPEFLTYFQNEAQLEKSRLLSDRFSAERPKGSFSTLEIQRTEQGDSAMYLCASSTEDRGPSTEAFFGQGTRLTVV.